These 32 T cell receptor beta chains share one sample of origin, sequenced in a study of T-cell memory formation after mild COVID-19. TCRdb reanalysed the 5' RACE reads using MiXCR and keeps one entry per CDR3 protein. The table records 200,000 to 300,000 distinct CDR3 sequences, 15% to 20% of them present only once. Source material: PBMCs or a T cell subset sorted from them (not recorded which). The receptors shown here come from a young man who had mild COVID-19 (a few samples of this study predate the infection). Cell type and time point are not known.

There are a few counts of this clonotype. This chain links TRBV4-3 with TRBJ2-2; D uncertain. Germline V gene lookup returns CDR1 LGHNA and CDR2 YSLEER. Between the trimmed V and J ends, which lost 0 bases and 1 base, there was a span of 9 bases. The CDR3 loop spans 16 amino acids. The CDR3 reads CASSQEVLENTGELFF. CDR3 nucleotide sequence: TGCGCCAGCAGCCAAGAGGTTCTAGAGAACACCGGGGAGCTGTTTTTT.

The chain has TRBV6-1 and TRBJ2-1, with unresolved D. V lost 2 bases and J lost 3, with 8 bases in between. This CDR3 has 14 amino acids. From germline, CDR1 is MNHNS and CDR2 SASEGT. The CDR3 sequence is CASSENWRYNEQFF. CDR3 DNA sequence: TGTGCCAGCAGTGAAAACTGGCGCTACAATGAGCAGTTCTTC.

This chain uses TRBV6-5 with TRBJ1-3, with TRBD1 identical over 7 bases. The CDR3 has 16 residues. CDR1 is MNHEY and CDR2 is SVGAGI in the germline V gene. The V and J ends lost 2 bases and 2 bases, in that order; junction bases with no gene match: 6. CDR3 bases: TGTGCCAGCAGTTACCGGCGACAGGGTCCTGGAAACACCATATATTTT. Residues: CASSYRRQGPGNTIYF.

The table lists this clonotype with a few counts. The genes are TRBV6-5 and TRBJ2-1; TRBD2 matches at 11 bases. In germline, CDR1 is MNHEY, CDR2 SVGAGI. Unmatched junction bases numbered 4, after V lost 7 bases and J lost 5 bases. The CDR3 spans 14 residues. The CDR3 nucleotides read TGTGCCAGCACGCTAGCGGGGGGTAACAATGAGCAGTTCTTC. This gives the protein CASTLAGGNNEQFF.

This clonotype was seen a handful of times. This CDR3 reads CASSQGSGADTQYF. Here the CDR3 DNA reads TGTGCCAGCAGCCAAGGTAGCGGGGCAGATACGCAGTATTTT. V gene TRBV11-2 combines with J gene TRBJ2-3; 8 bases are shared with TRBD2. Germline V gives CDR1 SGHAT, CDR2 FQNNGV. V shed 5 bases, J shed 4 bases, and the junction held 5 bases outside the gene matches. This CDR3 is built from 14 residues.

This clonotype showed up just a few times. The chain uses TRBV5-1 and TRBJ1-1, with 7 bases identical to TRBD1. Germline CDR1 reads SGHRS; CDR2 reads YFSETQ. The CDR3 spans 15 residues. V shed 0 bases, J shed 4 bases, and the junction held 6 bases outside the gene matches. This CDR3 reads CASSLAGGQLTEAFF. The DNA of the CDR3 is TGCGCCAGCAGCTTGGCCGGGGGACAGCTCACTGAAGCTTTCTTT.

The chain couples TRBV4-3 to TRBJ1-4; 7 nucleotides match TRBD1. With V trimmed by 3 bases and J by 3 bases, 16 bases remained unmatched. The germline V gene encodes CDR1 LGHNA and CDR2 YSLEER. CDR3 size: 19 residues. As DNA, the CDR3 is TGCGCCAGCAGCCAGGCCCCCCCGGGACAGTCACAAGCTAATGAAAAACTGTTTTTT. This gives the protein CASSQAPPGQSQANEKLFF.

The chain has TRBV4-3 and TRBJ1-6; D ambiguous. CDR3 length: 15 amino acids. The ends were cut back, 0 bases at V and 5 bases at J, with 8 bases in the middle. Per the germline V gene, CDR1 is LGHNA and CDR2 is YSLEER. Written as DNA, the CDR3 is TGCGCCAGCAGCCAAGAAACGGCAGATAATTCACCCCTCCACTTT. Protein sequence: CASSQETADNSPLHF.

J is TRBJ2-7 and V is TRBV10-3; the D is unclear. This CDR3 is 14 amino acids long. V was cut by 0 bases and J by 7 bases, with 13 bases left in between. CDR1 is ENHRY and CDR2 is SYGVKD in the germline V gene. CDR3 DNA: TGTGCCATCAGTGAGTCCCGAGCCTGGGGTGAGCAGTACGTC. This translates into CAISESRAWGEQYV.

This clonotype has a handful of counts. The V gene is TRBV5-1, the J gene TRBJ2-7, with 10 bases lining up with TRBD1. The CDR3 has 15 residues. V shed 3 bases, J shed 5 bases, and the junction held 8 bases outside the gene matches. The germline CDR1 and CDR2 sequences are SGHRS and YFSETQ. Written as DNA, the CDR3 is TGCGCCAGCAGCTGGGCCGGGACAGGGGCTAACGAGCAGTACGTC. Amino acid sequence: CASSWAGTGANEQYV.

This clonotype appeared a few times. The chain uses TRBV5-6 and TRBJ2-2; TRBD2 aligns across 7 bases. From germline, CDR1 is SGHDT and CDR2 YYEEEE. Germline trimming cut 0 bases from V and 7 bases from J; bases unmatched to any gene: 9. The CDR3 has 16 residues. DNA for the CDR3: TGTGCCAGCAGCTTGGTCGGCAGGGAGGGTAACGGGGAGCTGTTTTTT. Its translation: CASSLVGREGNGELFF.

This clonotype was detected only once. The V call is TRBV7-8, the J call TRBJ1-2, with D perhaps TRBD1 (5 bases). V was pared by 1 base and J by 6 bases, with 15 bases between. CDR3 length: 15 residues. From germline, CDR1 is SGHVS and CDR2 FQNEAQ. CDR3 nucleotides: TGTGCCAGCAGCTTAGGGCCCGGGGCATCTCATGGCTACACCTTC. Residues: CASSLGPGASHGYTF.

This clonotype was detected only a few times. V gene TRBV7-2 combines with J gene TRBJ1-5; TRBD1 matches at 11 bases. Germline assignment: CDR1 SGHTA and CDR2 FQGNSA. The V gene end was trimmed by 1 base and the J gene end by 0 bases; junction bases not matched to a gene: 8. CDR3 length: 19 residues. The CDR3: CASSLVGTGGSDSNQPQHF. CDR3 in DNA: TGTGCCAGCAGCTTAGTCGGGACAGGGGGAAGTGATAGCAATCAGCCCCAGCATTTT.

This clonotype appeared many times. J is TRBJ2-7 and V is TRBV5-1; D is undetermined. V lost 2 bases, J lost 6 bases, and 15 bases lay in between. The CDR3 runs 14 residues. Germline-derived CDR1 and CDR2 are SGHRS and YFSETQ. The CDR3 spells CASSLAIEFVEQYF. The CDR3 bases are TGCGCCAGCAGCTTAGCCATCGAGTTCGTCGAGCAGTACTTC.

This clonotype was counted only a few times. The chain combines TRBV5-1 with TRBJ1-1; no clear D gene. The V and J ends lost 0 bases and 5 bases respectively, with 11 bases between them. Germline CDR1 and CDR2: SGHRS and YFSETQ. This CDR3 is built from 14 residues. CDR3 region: CASSLVSARTEAFF. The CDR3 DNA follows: TGCGCCAGCAGCTTGGTTTCGGCACGGACTGAAGCTTTCTTT.

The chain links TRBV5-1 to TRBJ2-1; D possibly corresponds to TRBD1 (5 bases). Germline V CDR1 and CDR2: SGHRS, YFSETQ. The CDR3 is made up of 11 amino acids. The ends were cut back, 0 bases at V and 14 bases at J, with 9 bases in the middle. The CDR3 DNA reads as TGCGCCAGCAGCTTGGAAGCAGGGAAGTTCTTC. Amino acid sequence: CASSLEAGKFF.

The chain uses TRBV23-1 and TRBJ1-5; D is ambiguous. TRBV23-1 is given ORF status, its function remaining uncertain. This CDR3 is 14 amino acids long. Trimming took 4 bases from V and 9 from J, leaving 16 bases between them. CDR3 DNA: TGCGCCAGCAGTCTTTTTGGGGTGAGTCCGCCCCAGCATTTT. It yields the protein CASSLFGVSPPQHF.

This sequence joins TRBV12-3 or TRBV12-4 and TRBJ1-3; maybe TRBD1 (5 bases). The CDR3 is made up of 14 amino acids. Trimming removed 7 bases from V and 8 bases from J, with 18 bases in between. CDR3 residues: CASITRSGGDTIYF. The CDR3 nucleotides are TGTGCCAGCATCACGCGGTCCGGGGGGGACACCATATATTTT.

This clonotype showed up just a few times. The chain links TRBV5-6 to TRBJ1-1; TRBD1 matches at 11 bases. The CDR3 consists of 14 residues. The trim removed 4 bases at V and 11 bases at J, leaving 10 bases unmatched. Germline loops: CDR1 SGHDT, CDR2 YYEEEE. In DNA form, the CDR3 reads TGTGCCAGCAGCCGGGGGACAGGGGGTTACTATGCTTTCTTT. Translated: CASSRGTGGYYAFF.

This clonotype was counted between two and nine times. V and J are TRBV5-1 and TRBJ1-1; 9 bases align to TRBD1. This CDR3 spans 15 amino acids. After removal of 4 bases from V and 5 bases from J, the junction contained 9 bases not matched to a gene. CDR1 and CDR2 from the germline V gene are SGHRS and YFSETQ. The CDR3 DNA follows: TGCGCCAGCAGCCTCATACAGGGGGCAGGAACTGAAGCTTTCTTT. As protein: CASSLIQGAGTEAFF.

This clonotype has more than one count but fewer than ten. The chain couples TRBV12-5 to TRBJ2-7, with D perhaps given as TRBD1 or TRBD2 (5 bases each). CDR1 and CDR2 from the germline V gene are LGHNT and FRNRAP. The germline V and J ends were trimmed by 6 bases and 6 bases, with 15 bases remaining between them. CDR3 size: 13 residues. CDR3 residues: CASGPGARVEQYF. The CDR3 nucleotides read TGTGCTAGTGGGCCCGGGGCGCGAGTCGAGCAGTACTTC.

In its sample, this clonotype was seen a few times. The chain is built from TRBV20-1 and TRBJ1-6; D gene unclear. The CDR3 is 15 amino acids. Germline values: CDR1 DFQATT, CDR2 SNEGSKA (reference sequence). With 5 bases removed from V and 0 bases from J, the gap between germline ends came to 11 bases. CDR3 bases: TGCAGTGCTCTAGACCTGAGCTCCTATAATTCACCCCTCCACTTT. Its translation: CSALDLSSYNSPLHF.

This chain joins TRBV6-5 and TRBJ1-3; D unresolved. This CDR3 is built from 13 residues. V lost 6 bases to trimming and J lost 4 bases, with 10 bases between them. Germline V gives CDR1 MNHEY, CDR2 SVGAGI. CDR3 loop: CASSTRSGNTIYF. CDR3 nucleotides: TGTGCCAGCAGCACTAGATCAGGAAACACCATATATTTT.

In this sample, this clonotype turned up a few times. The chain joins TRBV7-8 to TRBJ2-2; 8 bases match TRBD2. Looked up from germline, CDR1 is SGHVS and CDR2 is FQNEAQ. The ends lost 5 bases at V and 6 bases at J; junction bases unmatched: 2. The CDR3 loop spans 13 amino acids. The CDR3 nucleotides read TGTGCCAGCAGCCCGCGGGAGGCCGGGGAGCTGTTTTTT. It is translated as CASSPREAGELFF.

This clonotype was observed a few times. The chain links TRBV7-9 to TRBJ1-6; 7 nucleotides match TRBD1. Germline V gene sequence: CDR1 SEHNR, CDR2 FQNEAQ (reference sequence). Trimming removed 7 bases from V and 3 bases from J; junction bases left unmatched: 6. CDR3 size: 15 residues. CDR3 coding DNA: TGTGCCAGCACCAGAGGACAGGACTATAATTCACCCCTCCACTTT. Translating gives CASTRGQDYNSPLHF.

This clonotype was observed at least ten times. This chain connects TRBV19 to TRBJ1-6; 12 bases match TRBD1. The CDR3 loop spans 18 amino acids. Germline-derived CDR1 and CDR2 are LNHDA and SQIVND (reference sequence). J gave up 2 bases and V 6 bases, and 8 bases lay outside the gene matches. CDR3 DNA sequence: TGTGCCAGTAGCGGGACAGGGGGCGATTGGCCCTATAATTCACCCCTCCACTTT. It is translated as CASSGTGGDWPYNSPLHF.

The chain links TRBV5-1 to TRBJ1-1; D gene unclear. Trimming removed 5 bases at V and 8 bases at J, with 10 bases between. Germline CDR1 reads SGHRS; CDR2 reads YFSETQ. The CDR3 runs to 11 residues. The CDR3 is CASRQETEAFF. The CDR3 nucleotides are TGCGCCAGCAGACAAGAGACAGAAGCTTTCTTT.

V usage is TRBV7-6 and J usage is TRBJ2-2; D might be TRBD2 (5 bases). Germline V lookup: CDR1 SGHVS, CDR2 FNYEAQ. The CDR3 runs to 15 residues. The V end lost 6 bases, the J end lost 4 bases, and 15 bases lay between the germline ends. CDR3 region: CASRPAFRGTGELFF. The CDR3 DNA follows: TGTGCCAGCAGACCTGCGTTCCGGGGCACCGGGGAGCTGTTTTTT.

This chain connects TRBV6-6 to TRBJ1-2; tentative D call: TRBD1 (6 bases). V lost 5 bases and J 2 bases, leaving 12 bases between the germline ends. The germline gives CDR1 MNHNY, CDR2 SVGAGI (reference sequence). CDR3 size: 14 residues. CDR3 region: CASSAYDRNYGYTF. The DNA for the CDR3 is TGTGCCAGCAGTGCCTACGACAGGAACTATGGCTACACCTTC.

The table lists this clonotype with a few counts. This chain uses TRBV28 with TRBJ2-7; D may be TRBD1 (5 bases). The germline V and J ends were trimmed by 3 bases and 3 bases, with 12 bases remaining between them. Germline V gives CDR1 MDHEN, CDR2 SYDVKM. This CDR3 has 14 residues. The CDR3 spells CASSFQGSSYEQYV. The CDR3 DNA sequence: TGTGCCAGCAGTTTCCAGGGCTCGAGCTACGAGCAGTACGTC.

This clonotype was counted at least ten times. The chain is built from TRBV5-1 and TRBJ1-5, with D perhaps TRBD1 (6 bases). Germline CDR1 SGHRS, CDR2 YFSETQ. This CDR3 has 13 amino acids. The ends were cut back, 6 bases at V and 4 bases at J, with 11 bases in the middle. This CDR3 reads CASKEGENQPQHF. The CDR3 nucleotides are TGCGCCAGCAAGGAGGGGGAAAATCAGCCCCAGCATTTT.

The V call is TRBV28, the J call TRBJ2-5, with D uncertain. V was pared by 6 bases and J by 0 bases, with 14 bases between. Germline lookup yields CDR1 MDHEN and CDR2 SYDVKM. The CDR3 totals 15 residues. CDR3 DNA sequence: TGTGCCAGCAGCCCGGTCGAGGTCCACCAAGAGACCCAGTACTTC. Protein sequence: CASSPVEVHQETQYF. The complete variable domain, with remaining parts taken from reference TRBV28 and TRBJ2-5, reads DVKVTQSSRYLVKRTGEKVFLECVQDMDHENMFWYRQDPGLGLRLIYFSYDVKMKEKGDIPEGYSVSREKKERFSLILESASTNQTSMYLCASSPVEVHQETQYFGPGTRLLVL.